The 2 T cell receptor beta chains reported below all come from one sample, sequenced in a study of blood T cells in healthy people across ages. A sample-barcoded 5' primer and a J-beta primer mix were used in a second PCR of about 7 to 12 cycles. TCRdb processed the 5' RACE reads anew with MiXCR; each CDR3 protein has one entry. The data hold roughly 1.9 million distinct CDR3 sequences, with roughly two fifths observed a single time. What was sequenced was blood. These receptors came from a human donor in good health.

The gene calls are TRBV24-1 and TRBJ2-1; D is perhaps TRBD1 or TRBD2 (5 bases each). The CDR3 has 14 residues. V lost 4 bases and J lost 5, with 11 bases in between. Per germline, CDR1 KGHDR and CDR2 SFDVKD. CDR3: CATSDPTGHNEQFF. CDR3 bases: TGTGCCACCAGTGACCCCACGGGACACAATGAGCAGTTCTTC.

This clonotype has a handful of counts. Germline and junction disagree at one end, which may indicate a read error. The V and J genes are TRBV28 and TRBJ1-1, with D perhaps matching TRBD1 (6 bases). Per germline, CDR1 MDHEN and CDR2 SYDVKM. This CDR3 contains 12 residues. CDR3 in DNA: TGTACCAGCAGTCCAGGGGACACCGAAGCTTTCTTT. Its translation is CTSSPGDTEAFF.